This T cell receptor beta chain came from a study of T cell responses to AZD1222 COVID-19 vaccine. This CDR3 spans 16 amino acids. CDR1 is SGHDT, CDR2 YYEEEE, per germline. V shed 1 base and J shed 2 bases, with 13 bases lying between them. Clones were read by immunoSEQ multiplex PCR, and TCRdb kept only the in-frame ones, dropping some. The table includes about 140,000 clones, approximately 88% detected once. This clone was counted between two and nine times. The sequence derives from an adult in good health. This sample comprised peripheral blood, obtained on day 0 of AZD1222 vaccination. The J gene is TRBJ1-3, the V gene TRBV5-6; tentatively, D is TRBD1 (5 bases). The CDR3 DNA sequence: TGTGCCAGCAGCTTGCTGCAGGGTCAACCTGGAAACACCATATATTTT. It translates to CASSLLQGQPGNTIYF. Supplemented by reference TRBV5-6 and TRBJ1-3, the full variable domain reads DAGVTQSPTHLIKTRGQQVTLRCSPKSGHDTVSWYQQALGQGPQFIFQYYEEEERQRGNFPDRFSGHQFPNYSSELNVNALLLGDSALYLCASSLLQGQPGNTIYFGEGSWLTVV.